The TCR beta chain under discussion was sequenced for a study of blood T cell repertoires in COVID-19. This clone has only a few counts. This CDR3 is 16 amino acids long. V lost 4 bases and J lost 4, with 18 bases in between. Germline CDR1 and CDR2: SGHKS and YYEKEE (reference sequence). The repertoire was sequenced with immunoSEQ multiplex PCR; TCRdb's copy has only in-frame clones and lacks some. The sample records around 260,000 clones, 91% being singletons. The rearrangement uses TRBV5-5 and TRBJ2-1, with D possibly matching TRBD2 (5 bases). The sample taken for sequencing was peripheral blood. The source of this sequence is a person between 18 and 30 years old with COVID-19, enrolled during active disease. CDR3 in amino acids: CASSPPSGNRYNEQFF. CDR3 sequence (DNA): TGTGCCAGCAGCCCCCCATCCGGGAATAGATACAATGAGCAGTTCTTC.